These 21 T cell receptor beta chains were sequenced from one sample in a study of shared clonotypes between healthy human individuals. Sequencing was performed with immunoSEQ multiplex PCR; in TCRdb, only in-frame clones are kept and a portion is missing. The sample lists about 1.1 million clones, approximately 80% occurring once. The sequencing sample was made of memory CD4+ T cells from PBMCs. Subset specified: CD45RA-negative fraction. The receptors stem from a man aged 18 to 30 in good health. Some clones in this sample may be carry-over from other donors' samples.

The chain has TRBV11-1 and TRBJ2-7; 8 bases match TRBD1. The CDR3 is 12 residues long. V was clipped by 3 bases and J by 9 bases; unmatched bases: 4. The germline CDR1 and CDR2 sequences are SGHAT and FQDESV (reference sequence). CDR3 nucleotide sequence: TGTGCCAGCAGCTTCGGACAGGGCGCGCAGTACTTC. Translating it yields CASSFGQGAQYF.

The V call is TRBV6-4, the J call TRBJ1-5; 8 bases match TRBD1. This CDR3 has 13 residues. Trimming at V came to 9 bases and at J to 5 bases, leaving 6 bases not matched to a gene. Looked up from germline, CDR1 is MRHNA and CDR2 is SNTAGT. The CDR3: CARPGQDYQPQHF. The DNA of the CDR3 is TGTGCCAGACCGGGACAGGACTATCAGCCCCAGCATTTT.

The rearrangement links TRBV5-4 to TRBJ1-4; TRBD1 aligns across 9 bases. The CDR3 is 16 amino acids. Germline CDR1 and CDR2: SGHNT and YYREEE (reference sequence). Trimming removed 4 bases from V and 4 bases from J; junction bases left unmatched: 8. The DNA of the CDR3 is TGTGCCAGCAGCCTCGGAGGGGACAGGGTTAATGAAAAACTGTTTTTT. Its translation: CASSLGGDRVNEKLFF.

This chain links TRBV5-1 with TRBJ1-1, with 7 bases that match TRBD1. The germline gives CDR1 SGHRS, CDR2 YFSETQ. V lost 4 bases to trimming and J lost 3 bases; unmatched junction nucleotides: 9. CDR3 length: 15 residues. CDR3 bases: TGCGCCAGCAGCCCCCGACAGGGTAGGGACACTGAAGCTTTCTTT. Encoded protein: CASSPRQGRDTEAFF.

The chain employs TRBV6-5 and TRBJ2-5; 13 nucleotides match TRBD2. The junction had 0 bases not matched to a gene; V was cut back by 1 base and J by 1 base. The germline gives CDR1 MNHEY, CDR2 SVGAGI. This CDR3 has 16 residues. The CDR3: CASSYWTSGSQETQYF. The CDR3 coding sequence is TGTGCCAGCAGTTACTGGACTAGCGGGAGCCAAGAGACCCAGTACTTC.

This chain connects TRBV7-2 to TRBJ2-1; D is uncertain. The CDR3 runs 12 residues. Germline V gives CDR1 SGHTA, CDR2 FQGNSA. Trimming shortened V by 5 bases and J by 9 bases, and 11 bases separated the two germline ends. The CDR3 DNA is TGTGCCAGCAGCCCCCGTAATTTTGAGCAGTTCTTC. It translates to CASSPRNFEQFF.

The chain links TRBV28 to TRBJ1-2; D is unclear. This CDR3 has 14 amino acids. CDR1 is MDHEN and CDR2 is SYDVKM in the germline V gene. V lost 5 bases and J 13 bases, leaving 23 bases between the germline ends. CDR3 protein: CASSPSNTAGNTTF. The CDR3 DNA sequence: TGTGCCAGCAGTCCATCTAATACTGCAGGCAACACCACCTTC.

This clone occurred once. The gene calls are TRBV7-6 and TRBJ2-3, with TRBD2 matching over 7 bases. The length of the CDR3 is 18 residues. The J segment lost 0 bases and the V segment lost 5 bases, leaving 14 bases of the junction unmatched. Germline lookup yields CDR1 SGHVS and CDR2 FNYEAQ. The CDR3 sequence: CASSRASGVLRSTDTQYF. For the CDR3, the DNA is TGTGCCAGCAGCAGGGCTAGCGGAGTCCTTCGTAGCACAGATACGCAGTATTTT.

V usage is TRBV19 and J usage is TRBJ1-4, with D unclear. Looked up from germline, CDR1 is LNHDA and CDR2 is SQIVND (reference sequence). V was trimmed by 3 bases and J by 2 bases, leaving 10 bases between them. This CDR3 comprises 15 residues. Here the CDR3 DNA reads TGTGCCAGTAGTATTCGCTTGGGGACTAATGAAAAACTGTTTTTT. This gives the protein CASSIRLGTNEKLFF.

The V and J genes are TRBV25-1 and TRBJ2-3; a possible D gene is TRBD2 (6 bases). CDR3 length equals 14 residues. Germline loops: CDR1 MGHDK, CDR2 SYGVNS. V shed 6 bases and J shed 5 bases, with 15 bases lying between them. The CDR3 loop reads CASSHSGNLDTQYF. The DNA for the CDR3 is TGTGCCAGCAGCCATAGCGGAAACTTAGATACGCAGTATTTT.

The rearrangement joins TRBV28 to TRBJ2-7; the D gene is possibly TRBD2 (5 bases). V lost 7 bases to trimming and J lost 6 bases, with 22 bases between them. The CDR3 is 15 amino acids. Germline V CDR1 and CDR2: MDHEN, SYDVKM. CDR3 in amino acids: CASTVEGSMRGEQYF. CDR3 DNA sequence: TGTGCCAGCACTGTAGAGGGCTCCATGCGCGGCGAGCAGTACTTC.

The chain links TRBV5-1 to TRBJ2-7; maybe TRBD2 (5 bases). Germline loops: CDR1 SGHRS, CDR2 YFSETQ. This CDR3 has 14 amino acids. The V gene lost 3 bases and the J gene lost 0 bases, with 10 bases spanning the gap. The CDR3 loop reads CASSWATTSYEQYF. The CDR3 DNA is TGCGCCAGCAGCTGGGCGACTACCTCCTACGAGCAGTACTTC.

This clone was seen a single time. The CDR3 bases are TGCGCCAGCAGCTTGGAGGGCCTAGGGACCGGGGAGCTGTTTTTT. It codes for CASSLEGLGTGELFF. The gene calls are TRBV5-1 and TRBJ2-2; D is ambiguous. This CDR3 is built from 15 residues. Germline CDR1 SGHRS, CDR2 YFSETQ. The V gene lost 0 bases and the J gene lost 5 bases, with 11 bases spanning the gap.

J is TRBJ1-2 and V is TRBV25-1; unclear D gene. Per germline, CDR1 MGHDK and CDR2 SYGVNS. CDR3 length equals 15 residues. Trimming stripped 4 bases from V and 4 bases from J, with 16 bases between. The CDR3 reads CASSGRGRQIYGYTF. DNA of the CDR3: TGTGCCAGCAGTGGGAGAGGCAGGCAAATCTATGGCTACACCTTC.

The chain carries TRBV5-1 and TRBJ1-2, with D tentatively TRBD1 (5 bases). The germline V gene has CDR1 SGHRS and CDR2 YFSETQ. The CDR3 is 16 residues long. V gave up 3 bases and J gave up 3 bases, with 18 bases separating them. The CDR3, as DNA: TGCGCCAGCAGCTCCGAAGGGGCTGAGTGGGACTATGGCTACACCTTC. This codes for CASSSEGAEWDYGYTF.

The rearrangement uses TRBV7-2 and TRBJ2-7; no clear D gene. Trimming removed 5 bases from V and 5 bases from J, with 10 bases in between. Per the germline V gene, CDR1 is SGHTA and CDR2 is FQGNSA. This CDR3 has 12 amino acids. The CDR3 DNA is TGTGCCAGCAGCAGACATTCCGACGAGCAGTACTTC. Protein sequence: CASSRHSDEQYF.

The gene calls are TRBV9 and TRBJ2-1; the D gene could be TRBD1 or TRBD2 (6 bases each). This CDR3 comprises 16 residues. Germline CDR1 is SGDLS and CDR2 is YYNGEE. Trimming took off 5 bases at V and 0 bases at J, with 15 bases between the two ends. CDR3 region: CASSVSGQISYNEQFF. DNA of the CDR3: TGTGCCAGCAGTGTTAGCGGACAGATCTCCTACAATGAGCAGTTCTTC.

This chain connects TRBV2 to TRBJ2-7; D unresolved. The CDR3 is made up of 15 amino acids. Trimming pared 2 bases from V and 0 bases from J, leaving 11 bases between. Germline CDR1 and CDR2: SNHLY and FYNNEI. The CDR3 is CASSESASSSYEQYF. As DNA, the CDR3 is TGTGCCAGCAGTGAATCCGCCTCGAGCTCCTACGAGCAGTACTTC.

The V and J genes are TRBV27 and TRBJ1-2; 10 positions match TRBD1. The germline V gene encodes CDR1 MNHEY and CDR2 SMNVEV (reference sequence). The V and J ends lost 5 bases and 3 bases, in that order; junction bases with no gene match: 12. This CDR3 comprises 17 residues. The CDR3 bases are TGTGCCAGCAGTGGGAGAGTACTTGGACAGGGGGACTATGGCTACACCTTC. Protein product: CASSGRVLGQGDYGYTF.

Remarks on this clone: The conserved phenylalanine or tryptophan normally closing the CDR3 is absent here, so this likely arose from a read error. Because the CDR3's place on the DNA is in doubt, the DNA is left out and the CDR3 is given as listed by TCRdb. The sample holds other DNA sequences that translate to the same CDR3. The chain has TRBV25-1 and TRBJ1-2. CDR1 and CDR2 (germline): MGHDK, SYGVNS. The CDR3 length is 14 residues, termini included. The CDR3 here is CASSEYLPVEGPLY.

This clone was observed once. V usage is TRBV7-3 and J usage is TRBJ2-2, with 8 nucleotides matching TRBD2. CDR1 SGHTA and CDR2 FQGTGA come from the germline V gene. This CDR3 contains 16 residues. J lost 7 bases, V lost 5 bases, and 12 bases had no gene match. In DNA, the CDR3 is TGTGCCAGCAGCCCCTCTACGGGAGGGGTAGACGGGGAGCTGTTTTTT. Translated: CASSPSTGGVDGELFF.